A single sample gave rise to the 21 T cell receptor beta chains below, sequenced in a study of blood T cell repertoires in COVID-19. Generated by immunoSEQ multiplex PCR, the TCRdb table keeps only in-frame clones and is missing some. The sample yields tens of thousands of clones, roughly 80% seen once. Sequences were obtained from peripheral blood. The receptors were gathered from a woman aged 45-60 years with acute or convalescent COVID-19.

The rearrangement joins TRBV27 to TRBJ1-1; D unclear. This CDR3 comprises 12 residues. Germline CDR1 MNHEY, CDR2 SMNVEV (reference sequence). V was shortened by 3 bases and J by 8 bases, with 10 bases between the two germline ends. The chain's CDR3 is CASSFNGREAFF. The CDR3 nucleotides are TGTGCCAGCAGTTTCAATGGTCGGGAAGCTTTCTTT.

The V call is TRBV2, the J call TRBJ1-3; tentatively, D is TRBD1 (6 bases). V lost 4 bases and J 4 bases, leaving 8 bases between the germline ends. Per germline, CDR1 SNHLY and CDR2 FYNNEI. The CDR3 length is 13 residues. The CDR3 nucleotides read TGTGCCAGCAGTGCCGACAGGGGAAACACCATATATTTT. Amino acid sequence: CASSADRGNTIYF.

The chain combines TRBV28 with TRBJ1-2; possibly TRBD1 for D (5 bases). This CDR3 has 15 residues. CDR1 is MDHEN and CDR2 is SYDVKM in the germline V gene. V was trimmed by 6 bases and J by 4 bases, leaving 18 bases between them. The DNA for the CDR3 is TGTGCCAGCAGACTCCAGGGTAAAGAATTCTATGGCTACACCTTC. It specifies CASRLQGKEFYGYTF.

The chain joins TRBV7-2 to TRBJ1-2, with D unclear. Trimming shortened V by 2 bases and J by 7 bases, and 14 bases separated the two germline ends. The germline V gene has CDR1 SGHTA and CDR2 FQGNSA. CDR3 length equals 14 residues. CDR3 protein: CASSLSAEKTGYTF. DNA of the CDR3: TGTGCCAGCAGCTTATCCGCCGAGAAAACTGGCTACACCTTC.

The chain is built from TRBV30 and TRBJ1-5; a possible D gene is TRBD1 (6 bases). Germline CDR1 GTSNPN, CDR2 SVGIG (reference sequence). This CDR3 is 15 amino acids long. V lost 2 bases, J lost 3 bases, and 14 bases lay in between. CDR3 in amino acids: CAWSTGKRDNQPQHF. For the CDR3, the DNA is TGTGCCTGGAGTACAGGGAAGAGGGACAATCAGCCCCAGCATTTT.

The chain links TRBV5-1 to TRBJ2-3; D ambiguous. Germline V gene lookup returns CDR1 SGHRS and CDR2 YFSETQ. The CDR3 runs 17 residues. The ends were cut back, 1 base at V and 0 bases at J, with 15 bases in the middle. CDR3 in amino acids: CASSLLVVSDSTDTQYF. The CDR3 region has the DNA TGCGCCAGCAGCTTGTTGGTTGTGAGCGACAGCACAGATACGCAGTATTTT.

The chain employs TRBV9 and TRBJ2-3, with a possible D match to TRBD2 (6 bases). Germline V gene sequence: CDR1 SGDLS, CDR2 YYNGEE. V lost 4 bases, J lost 2 bases, and 14 bases lay in between. The CDR3 has 15 residues. The chain's CDR3 is CASSPWGVNTDTQYF. CDR3 DNA sequence: TGTGCCAGCAGCCCGTGGGGGGTTAACACAGATACGCAGTATTTT.

The rearrangement uses TRBV28 and TRBJ1-1; D possibly corresponds to TRBD1 (5 bases). Germline V gives CDR1 MDHEN, CDR2 SYDVKM. The CDR3 loop spans 12 amino acids. Deletions cut 3 bases from V and 8 bases from J, with 10 bases between. The CDR3 reads CASSFSGAEAFF. The CDR3, as DNA: TGTGCCAGCAGTTTTAGCGGGGCAGAAGCTTTCTTT.

The rearrangement links TRBV18 to TRBJ2-3; possibly TRBD2 for D (7 bases). The CDR3 totals 17 residues. Germline CDR1 and CDR2: KGHSH and LQKENI. Trimming pared 6 bases from V and 6 bases from J, leaving 25 bases between. CDR3 coding DNA: TGTGCCAGCTCTCCCGGGACCCAGGGGACTATCTTTGATACGCAGTATTTT. Translation: CASSPGTQGTIFDTQYF.

This chain joins TRBV4-1 and TRBJ1-2; 9 bases are shared with TRBD1. Trimming took 8 bases from V and 0 from J; bases not matched to a gene: 10. The CDR3 extends over 16 amino acids. Germline CDR1 and CDR2: MGHRA and YSYEKL. The CDR3 DNA is TGCGCCAGCTCAGGGACAGGGACCGCGACTAACTATGGCTACACCTTC. Translated, it gives CASSGTGTATNYGYTF.

The CDR3 nucleotides are TGTGCCAGCAGCAACGCTCAGGGGCTGAACACTGAAGCTTTCTTT. Its protein is CASSNAQGLNTEAFF. The rearrangement uses TRBV9 and TRBJ1-1, with D maybe TRBD1 (6 bases). Trimming shortened V by 4 bases and J by 0 bases, and 13 bases separated the two germline ends. CDR3 size: 15 residues. Per germline, CDR1 SGDLS and CDR2 YYNGEE.

The rearrangement joins TRBV2 to TRBJ1-1; unclear D gene. In germline, CDR1 is SNHLY, CDR2 FYNNEI. Trimming pared 6 bases from V and 1 base from J, leaving 6 bases between. The CDR3 loop spans 12 amino acids. CDR3 DNA: TGTGCCAGCAGCTCCAGGAACACTGAAGCTTTCTTT. Amino acid sequence: CASSSRNTEAFF.

This chain uses TRBV28 with TRBJ2-1, with D possibly TRBD2 on 6 matching bases. The CDR3 is 16 amino acids. The V gene lost 7 bases and the J gene lost 2 bases, with 18 bases spanning the gap. Germline CDR1 and CDR2: MDHEN and SYDVKM. CDR3 loop: CASNSRRERAYNEQFF. As DNA, the CDR3 is TGTGCCAGCAACTCCCGGAGGGAGAGAGCCTACAATGAGCAGTTCTTC.

This clone was seen a few times. The chain is built from TRBV19 and TRBJ1-1; D gene unclear. Germline V gene lookup returns CDR1 LNHDA and CDR2 SQIVND (reference sequence). The CDR3 is 13 residues long. Between the trimmed V and J ends, which lost 1 base and 6 bases, there was a span of 9 bases. The CDR3 sequence is CASSIAGRAEAFF. CDR3 DNA: TGTGCCAGTAGTATAGCGGGGAGAGCTGAAGCTTTCTTT.

DNA for the CDR3: TGTGCCAGCAGCGTAGACGGACAGGGTCAAGGAGAGACCCAGTACTTC. Its translation is CASSVDGQGQGETQYF. The genes are TRBV9 and TRBJ2-5; 8 bases are shared with TRBD1. Germline V gene sequence: CDR1 SGDLS, CDR2 YYNGEE. The trim removed 0 bases at V and 4 bases at J, leaving 8 bases unmatched. The CDR3 contains 16 residues.

This clone is termed medium-sized (0.01 to 0.1%). The V call is TRBV7-9, the J call TRBJ2-7, with a weak D call TRBD2 (5 bases). The CDR3 extends over 14 amino acids. CDR1 SEHNR and CDR2 FQNEAQ come from the germline V gene (reference sequence). Trimming cost V 0 bases and J 4 bases, with 10 bases left between them. CDR3 bases: TGTGCCAGCAGCTTAGCGGGAGTCGAGTACGAGCAGTACTTC. It encodes CASSLAGVEYEQYF. Variable domain in full (rest from reference TRBV7-9 and TRBJ2-7): DTGVSQNPRHKITKRGQNVTFRCDPISEHNRLYWYRQTLGQGPEFLTYFQNEAQLEKSRLLSDRFSAERPKGSFSTLEIQRTEQGDSAMYLCASSLAGVEYEQYFGPGTRLTVT.

V is TRBV25-1 and J is TRBJ2-1, with no clear D. Trimming removed 6 bases at V and 6 bases at J, with 18 bases between. The length of the CDR3 is 15 residues. The germline CDR1 and CDR2 sequences are MGHDK and SYGVNS. The CDR3 loop is CASSDSARIGNEQFF. The DNA for the CDR3 is TGTGCCAGCAGCGACTCCGCCCGCATAGGCAATGAGCAGTTCTTC.

The V gene is TRBV27, the J gene TRBJ2-3; D may be TRBD2 (6 bases). CDR3 size: 15 residues. The V end was cut by 2 bases, the J end by 0 bases, with 9 bases between. Germline V gene sequence: CDR1 MNHEY, CDR2 SMNVEV (reference sequence). CDR3 bases: TGTGCCAGCAGTTTAACGGGAGTTAGCACAGATACGCAGTATTTT. Its protein product is CASSLTGVSTDTQYF.

The chain links TRBV27 to TRBJ1-1; D is unresolved. In germline, CDR1 is MNHEY, CDR2 SMNVEV (reference sequence). Trimming took 3 bases from V and 5 from J, leaving 19 bases between them. This CDR3 contains 16 residues. For the CDR3, the DNA is TGTGCCAGCAGTTTCAAGGGTAAGGGTGCGGGTACTGAAGCTTTCTTT. Translated: CASSFKGKGAGTEAFF.

This clone was seen only a few times. The chain combines TRBV6-5 with TRBJ2-7, with 11 bases that match TRBD2. The length of the CDR3 is 15 residues. The germline gives CDR1 MNHEY, CDR2 SVGAGI. V lost 6 bases to trimming and J lost 2 bases; unmatched junction nucleotides: 6. The CDR3 reads CASSQVAGGPYEQYF. As DNA, the CDR3 is TGTGCCAGCAGCCAAGTAGCGGGAGGGCCCTACGAGCAGTACTTC.

The V call is TRBV5-1, the J call TRBJ2-2; D possibly corresponds to TRBD1 (5 bases). V lost 0 bases and J 8 bases, leaving 14 bases between the germline ends. The CDR3 is made up of 15 amino acids. Germline lookup yields CDR1 SGHRS and CDR2 YFSETQ. The CDR3 region is CASSLGAGNGGELFF. CDR3 in DNA: TGCGCCAGCAGCTTGGGAGCAGGGAATGGTGGGGAGCTGTTTTTT.